This is a list of T cell receptor beta chains from one sample in a study of cytomegalovirus exposure and HLA in healthy donors. Measured with immunoSEQ multiplex PCR; TCRdb has only the in-frame clones, and not every one. The data show some 170,000 clones, roughly 81% seen once. Sequenced input: PBMCs. The receptors were gathered from a woman between 18 and 29 years old in good health and CMV-seropositive. The CDR3 runs from the conserved cysteine through the conserved F or W. A D gene is named only where the DNA matches it firmly. The size field is filled for only some rows; it gives once, few, many or a size class.

TRBV27	15	-	TRBJ2-2	TRBD2	CASSFAGGLPGELFF	TGTGCCAGCAGTTTCGCGGGGGGGCTGCCCGGGGAGCTGTTTTTT
TRBV9	14	once	TRBJ2-1	TRBD1	CASSVGDSHNEQFF	TGTGCCAGCAGCGTAGGGGACAGCCACAATGAGCAGTTCTTC
TRBV7-9	16	-	TRBJ1-6	-	CASSLLGQGYNSPLHF	TGTGCCAGCAGCTTACTAGGGCAGGGCTATAATTCACCCCTCCACTTT
TRBV11-3	14	once	TRBJ2-3	-	CASSLYRPPDTQYF	TGTGCCAGCAGCCTCTACAGACCCCCAGATACGCAGTATTTT
TRBV27	14	-	TRBJ2-7	TRBD1	CASSPTGTGYEQYF	TGTGCCAGCAGTCCCACCGGGACAGGGTACGAGCAGTACTTC
TRBV15	17	few	TRBJ2-6	-	CATSRPEDSPGANVLTF	TGTGCCACCAGCAGACCTGAGGACTCCCCTGGGGCCAACGTCCTGACTTTC
TRBV10-3	17	-	TRBJ2-7	TRBD1	CAISDPQGQGETYEQYF	TGTGCCATCAGTGACCCCCAGGGACAGGGAGAGACCTACGAGCAGTACTTC
TRBV30	15	-	TRBJ1-1	TRBD1	CAWSSRTGYYTEAFF	TGTGCCTGGAGTTCAAGGACAGGGTACTACACTGAAGCTTTCTTT
TRBV6-1	13	-	TRBJ2-5	-	CASSAGTSGTQYF	TGTGCCAGCAGTGCCGGGACATCGGGGACCCAGTACTTC
TRBV4-1	15	-	TRBJ1-1	-	CASSQDRNAGTEAFF	TGCGCCAGCAGCCAAGATAGGAACGCAGGGACTGAAGCTTTCTTT
TRBV9	14	-	TRBJ2-1	TRBD1	CASSAINRGDEQFF	TGTGCCAGCAGCGCGATAAACAGGGGCGATGAGCAGTTCTTC
TRBV7-8	14	-	TRBJ2-7	-	CASSLVTGSYEQYF	TGTGCCAGCAGCTTAGTTACAGGCTCCTACGAGCAGTACTTC
TRBV5-1	18	-	TRBJ1-1	TRBD1	CASSLAVGLQGASTEAFF	TGCGCCAGCAGCTTGGCCGTCGGGTTACAGGGGGCGAGCACTGAAGCTTTCTTT
TRBV18	16	-	TRBJ1-1	TRBD1	CASSRIKGQPTTEAFF	TGTGCCAGCTCACGTATAAAGGGACAGCCTACCACTGAAGCTTTCTTT
TRBV4-2	15	-	TRBJ1-6	-	CASSQVSGNNSPLHF	TGTGCCAGCAGCCAAGTTTCAGGGAATAATTCACCCCTCCACTTT
TRBV7-9	17	-	TRBJ2-3	TRBD2	CASSLVLLAGFTDTQYF	TGTGCCAGCAGCTTAGTGTTGCTAGCGGGGTTCACAGATACGCAGTATTTT
TRBV11-1	17	-	TRBJ2-2	TRBD2	CASSTTSGGAGTGELFF	TGTGCCAGCAGCACAACTAGCGGGGGGGCCGGTACCGGGGAGCTGTTTTTT
TRBV4-2	15	-	TRBJ2-1	-	CASSQGPTGYNEQFF	TGTGCCAGCAGCCAAGGCCCGACAGGTTACAATGAGCAGTTCTTC
TRBV4-1	15	-	TRBJ1-5	-	CASSQKTYSNQPQHF	TGCGCCAGCAGCCAGAAGACTTATAGCAATCAGCCCCAGCATTTT
TRBV7-6	14	-	TRBJ2-5	-	CASSLGVMKETQYF	TGTGCCAGCAGCTTAGGAGTAATGAAGGAGACCCAGTACTTC
TRBV2	14	-	TRBJ1-1	-	CASRPGDAGTEAFF	TGTGCCAGCAGGCCAGGGGATGCGGGCACTGAAGCTTTCTTT
TRBV6-1	12	-	TRBJ1-5	-	CASSPINQPQHF	TGTGCCAGCAGCCCAATTAATCAGCCCCAGCATTTT
TRBV11-2	15	-	TRBJ1-2	-	CASSLGGTGIYGYTF	TGTGCCAGCAGCTTAGGCGGCACAGGGATCTATGGCTACACCTTC
TRBV14	14	-	TRBJ1-2	-	CASSLFRGAYGYTF	TGTGCCAGCAGCCTCTTCCGGGGGGCCTATGGCTACACCTTC
TRBV7-9	15	-	TRBJ1-5	-	CASSPPGGQNQPQHF	TGTGCCAGCAGCCCCCCGGGCGGGCAAAATCAGCCCCAGCATTTT
TRBV4-3	13	-	TRBJ2-3	-	CASSQDFGGTQYF	TGCGCCAGCAGCCAAGATTTTGGCGGTACGCAGTATTTT
TRBV6-5	15	few	TRBJ2-3	TRBD1	CASSYARGLTDTQYF	TGTGCCAGCAGTTACGCCAGGGGGTTGACAGATACGCAGTATTTT
TRBV28	14	-	TRBJ2-3	TRBD2	CASRTSGGPDTQYF	TGTGCCAGCAGAACTAGCGGGGGGCCAGATACGCAGTATTTT
TRBV6-6	15	-	TRBJ2-5	-	CASSSYLTSKETQYF	TGTGCCAGCAGTTCTTATTTGACTAGTAAGGAGACCCAGTACTTC
TRBV5-6	16	-	TRBJ2-7	-	CASSPPAWGVTYEQYF	TGTGCCAGCAGCCCCCCCGCGTGGGGGGTAACCTACGAGCAGTACTTC
TRBV7-3	15	-	TRBJ2-1	-	CASSPGGVGYNEQFF	TGTGCCAGCAGCCCCGGAGGGGTAGGTTACAATGAGCAGTTCTTC
TRBV19	14	-	TRBJ2-7	-	CASSKSRSSYEQYF	TGTGCCAGTAGTAAGTCCAGGTCCTCCTACGAGCAGTACTTC
TRBV7-2	11	-	TRBJ2-3	-	CATREADTQYF	TGTGCCACTAGGGAGGCAGATACGCAGTATTTT
TRBV7-7	14	-	TRBJ2-1	TRBD2	CASSLAGGYNEQFF	TGTGCTAGCAGCTTAGCGGGGGGCTACAATGAGCAGTTCTTC
TRBV10-1	15	-	TRBJ2-1	TRBD2	CASTDPAGGVNEQFF	TGCGCCAGCACCGACCCGGCGGGGGGGGTAAATGAGCAGTTCTTC
TRBV4-3	15	few	TRBJ2-2	-	CASSQVYRSTGELFF	TGCGCCAGCAGCCAAGTCTACAGGAGCACCGGGGAGCTGTTTTTT
TRBV27	16	-	TRBJ2-5	TRBD1	CASSRPSTGGRETQYF	TGTGCCAGCAGTCGGCCTTCGACAGGGGGCAGGGAGACCCAGTACTTC
TRBV2	13	-	TRBJ1-1	-	CASSELGGTEAFF	TGTGCCAGCAGTGAGCTGGGGGGCACTGAAGCTTTCTTT
TRBV2	15	-	TRBJ1-5	TRBD1	CASSERQGASQPQHF	TGTGCCAGCAGTGAAAGACAGGGGGCAAGTCAGCCCCAGCATTTT
TRBV9	17	-	TRBJ2-2	TRBD1	CASSANRDREHSGELFF	TGTGCCAGCAGCGCGAACCGGGACAGGGAACATTCCGGGGAGCTGTTTTTT
TRBV27	16	-	TRBJ1-2	-	CASSLGTGRANYGYTF	TGTGCCAGCAGTTTAGGAACAGGGCGGGCGAACTATGGCTACACCTTC
TRBV5-1	15	once	TRBJ2-3	TRBD2	CASNPIRGGLDTQYF	TGCGCCAGCAACCCTATCCGGGGGGGGCTAGATACGCAGTATTTT
TRBV7-9	14	-	TRBJ2-7	TRBD1	CASSPRTGETEQYF	TGTGCCAGCAGCCCCAGGACAGGTGAGACTGAGCAGTACTTC
TRBV6-5	16	-	TRBJ1-2	TRBD1	CASSYGPGGTGYGYTF	TGTGCCAGCAGTTACGGACCAGGGGGGACGGGCTATGGCTACACCTTC
TRBV25-1	12	-	TRBJ2-3	-	CASSDYTDTQYF	TGTGCCAGCAGTGATTACACAGATACGCAGTATTTT